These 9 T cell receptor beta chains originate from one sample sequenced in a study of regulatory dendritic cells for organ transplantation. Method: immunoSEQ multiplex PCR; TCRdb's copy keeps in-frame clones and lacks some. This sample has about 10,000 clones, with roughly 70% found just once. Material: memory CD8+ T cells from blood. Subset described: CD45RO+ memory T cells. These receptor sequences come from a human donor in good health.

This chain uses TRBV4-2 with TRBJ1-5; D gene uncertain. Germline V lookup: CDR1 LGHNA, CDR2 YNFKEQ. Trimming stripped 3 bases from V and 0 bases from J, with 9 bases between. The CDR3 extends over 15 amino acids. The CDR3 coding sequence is TGTGCCAGCAGCCAGGTTCAGGATAGCAATCAGCCCCAGCATTTT. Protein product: CASSQVQDSNQPQHF.

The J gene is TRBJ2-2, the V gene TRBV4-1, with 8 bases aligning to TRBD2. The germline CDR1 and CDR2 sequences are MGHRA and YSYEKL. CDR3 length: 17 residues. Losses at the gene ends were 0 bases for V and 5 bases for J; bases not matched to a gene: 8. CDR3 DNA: TGCGCCAGCAGCCAAGATTGGAGCGGGGGTGGAACCGGGGAGCTGTTTTTT. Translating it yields CASSQDWSGGGTGELFF.

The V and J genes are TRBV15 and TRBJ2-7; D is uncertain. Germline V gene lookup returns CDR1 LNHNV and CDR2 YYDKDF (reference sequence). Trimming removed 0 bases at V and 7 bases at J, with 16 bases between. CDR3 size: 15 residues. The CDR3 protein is CATSRDRSPLTEQYF. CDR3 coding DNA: TGTGCCACCAGCAGAGATCGTAGCCCTCTCACAGAGCAGTACTTC. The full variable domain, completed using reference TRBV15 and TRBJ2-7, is DAMVIQNPRYQVTQFGKPVTLSCSQTLNHNVMYWYQQKSSQAPKLLFHYYDKDFNNEADTPDNFQSRRPNTSFCFLDIRSPGLGDTAMYLCATSRDRSPLTEQYFGPGTRLTVT.

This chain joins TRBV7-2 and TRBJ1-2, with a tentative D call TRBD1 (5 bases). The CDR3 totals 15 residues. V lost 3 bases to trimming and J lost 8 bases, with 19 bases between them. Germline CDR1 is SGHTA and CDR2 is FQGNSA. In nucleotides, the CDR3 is TGTGCCAGCAGCTTCGCCTCGGGACTCCTCGTGGGCTACACCTTC. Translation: CASSFASGLLVGYTF.

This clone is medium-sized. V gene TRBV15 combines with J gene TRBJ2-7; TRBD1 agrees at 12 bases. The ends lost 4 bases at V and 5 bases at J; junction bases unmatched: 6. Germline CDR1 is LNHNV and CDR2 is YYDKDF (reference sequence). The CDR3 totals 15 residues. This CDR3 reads CATSIRDRGPDEQYF. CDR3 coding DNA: TGTGCCACCAGCATCCGGGACAGGGGGCCAGACGAGCAGTACTTC.

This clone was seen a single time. The CDR3 reads CASSPLPTRVSETQYF. CDR3 in DNA: TGTGCCAGCAGCCCCCTCCCGACCAGGGTGTCGGAGACCCAGTACTTC. The chain is built from TRBV14 and TRBJ2-5, with TRBD1 as a possible D gene (5 bases). The CDR3 runs 16 residues. V was shortened by 4 bases and J by 5 bases, with 20 bases between the two germline ends. Germline V CDR1 and CDR2: SGHDN, FVKESK.

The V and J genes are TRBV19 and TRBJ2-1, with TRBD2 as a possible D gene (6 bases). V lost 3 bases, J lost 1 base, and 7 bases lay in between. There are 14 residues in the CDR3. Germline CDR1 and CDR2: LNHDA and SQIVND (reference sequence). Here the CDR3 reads CASSIAGSYNEQFF. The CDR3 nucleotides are TGTGCCAGTAGTATCGCGGGGTCCTACAATGAGCAGTTCTTC.

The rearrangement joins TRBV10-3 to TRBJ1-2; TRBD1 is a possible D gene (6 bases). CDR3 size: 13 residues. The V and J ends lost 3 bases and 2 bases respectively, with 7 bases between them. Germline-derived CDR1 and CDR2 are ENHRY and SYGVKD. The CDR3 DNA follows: TGTGCCATCAGTGAAGGGGGAAACTATGGCTACACCTTC. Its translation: CAISEGGNYGYTF.

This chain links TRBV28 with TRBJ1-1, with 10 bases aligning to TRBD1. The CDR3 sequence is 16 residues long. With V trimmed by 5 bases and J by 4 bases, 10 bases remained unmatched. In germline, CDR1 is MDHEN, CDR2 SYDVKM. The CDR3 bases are TGTGCCAGCAGTCCCTGGACAGGGGGAGACGGCACTGAAGCTTTCTTT. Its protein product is CASSPWTGGDGTEAFF.